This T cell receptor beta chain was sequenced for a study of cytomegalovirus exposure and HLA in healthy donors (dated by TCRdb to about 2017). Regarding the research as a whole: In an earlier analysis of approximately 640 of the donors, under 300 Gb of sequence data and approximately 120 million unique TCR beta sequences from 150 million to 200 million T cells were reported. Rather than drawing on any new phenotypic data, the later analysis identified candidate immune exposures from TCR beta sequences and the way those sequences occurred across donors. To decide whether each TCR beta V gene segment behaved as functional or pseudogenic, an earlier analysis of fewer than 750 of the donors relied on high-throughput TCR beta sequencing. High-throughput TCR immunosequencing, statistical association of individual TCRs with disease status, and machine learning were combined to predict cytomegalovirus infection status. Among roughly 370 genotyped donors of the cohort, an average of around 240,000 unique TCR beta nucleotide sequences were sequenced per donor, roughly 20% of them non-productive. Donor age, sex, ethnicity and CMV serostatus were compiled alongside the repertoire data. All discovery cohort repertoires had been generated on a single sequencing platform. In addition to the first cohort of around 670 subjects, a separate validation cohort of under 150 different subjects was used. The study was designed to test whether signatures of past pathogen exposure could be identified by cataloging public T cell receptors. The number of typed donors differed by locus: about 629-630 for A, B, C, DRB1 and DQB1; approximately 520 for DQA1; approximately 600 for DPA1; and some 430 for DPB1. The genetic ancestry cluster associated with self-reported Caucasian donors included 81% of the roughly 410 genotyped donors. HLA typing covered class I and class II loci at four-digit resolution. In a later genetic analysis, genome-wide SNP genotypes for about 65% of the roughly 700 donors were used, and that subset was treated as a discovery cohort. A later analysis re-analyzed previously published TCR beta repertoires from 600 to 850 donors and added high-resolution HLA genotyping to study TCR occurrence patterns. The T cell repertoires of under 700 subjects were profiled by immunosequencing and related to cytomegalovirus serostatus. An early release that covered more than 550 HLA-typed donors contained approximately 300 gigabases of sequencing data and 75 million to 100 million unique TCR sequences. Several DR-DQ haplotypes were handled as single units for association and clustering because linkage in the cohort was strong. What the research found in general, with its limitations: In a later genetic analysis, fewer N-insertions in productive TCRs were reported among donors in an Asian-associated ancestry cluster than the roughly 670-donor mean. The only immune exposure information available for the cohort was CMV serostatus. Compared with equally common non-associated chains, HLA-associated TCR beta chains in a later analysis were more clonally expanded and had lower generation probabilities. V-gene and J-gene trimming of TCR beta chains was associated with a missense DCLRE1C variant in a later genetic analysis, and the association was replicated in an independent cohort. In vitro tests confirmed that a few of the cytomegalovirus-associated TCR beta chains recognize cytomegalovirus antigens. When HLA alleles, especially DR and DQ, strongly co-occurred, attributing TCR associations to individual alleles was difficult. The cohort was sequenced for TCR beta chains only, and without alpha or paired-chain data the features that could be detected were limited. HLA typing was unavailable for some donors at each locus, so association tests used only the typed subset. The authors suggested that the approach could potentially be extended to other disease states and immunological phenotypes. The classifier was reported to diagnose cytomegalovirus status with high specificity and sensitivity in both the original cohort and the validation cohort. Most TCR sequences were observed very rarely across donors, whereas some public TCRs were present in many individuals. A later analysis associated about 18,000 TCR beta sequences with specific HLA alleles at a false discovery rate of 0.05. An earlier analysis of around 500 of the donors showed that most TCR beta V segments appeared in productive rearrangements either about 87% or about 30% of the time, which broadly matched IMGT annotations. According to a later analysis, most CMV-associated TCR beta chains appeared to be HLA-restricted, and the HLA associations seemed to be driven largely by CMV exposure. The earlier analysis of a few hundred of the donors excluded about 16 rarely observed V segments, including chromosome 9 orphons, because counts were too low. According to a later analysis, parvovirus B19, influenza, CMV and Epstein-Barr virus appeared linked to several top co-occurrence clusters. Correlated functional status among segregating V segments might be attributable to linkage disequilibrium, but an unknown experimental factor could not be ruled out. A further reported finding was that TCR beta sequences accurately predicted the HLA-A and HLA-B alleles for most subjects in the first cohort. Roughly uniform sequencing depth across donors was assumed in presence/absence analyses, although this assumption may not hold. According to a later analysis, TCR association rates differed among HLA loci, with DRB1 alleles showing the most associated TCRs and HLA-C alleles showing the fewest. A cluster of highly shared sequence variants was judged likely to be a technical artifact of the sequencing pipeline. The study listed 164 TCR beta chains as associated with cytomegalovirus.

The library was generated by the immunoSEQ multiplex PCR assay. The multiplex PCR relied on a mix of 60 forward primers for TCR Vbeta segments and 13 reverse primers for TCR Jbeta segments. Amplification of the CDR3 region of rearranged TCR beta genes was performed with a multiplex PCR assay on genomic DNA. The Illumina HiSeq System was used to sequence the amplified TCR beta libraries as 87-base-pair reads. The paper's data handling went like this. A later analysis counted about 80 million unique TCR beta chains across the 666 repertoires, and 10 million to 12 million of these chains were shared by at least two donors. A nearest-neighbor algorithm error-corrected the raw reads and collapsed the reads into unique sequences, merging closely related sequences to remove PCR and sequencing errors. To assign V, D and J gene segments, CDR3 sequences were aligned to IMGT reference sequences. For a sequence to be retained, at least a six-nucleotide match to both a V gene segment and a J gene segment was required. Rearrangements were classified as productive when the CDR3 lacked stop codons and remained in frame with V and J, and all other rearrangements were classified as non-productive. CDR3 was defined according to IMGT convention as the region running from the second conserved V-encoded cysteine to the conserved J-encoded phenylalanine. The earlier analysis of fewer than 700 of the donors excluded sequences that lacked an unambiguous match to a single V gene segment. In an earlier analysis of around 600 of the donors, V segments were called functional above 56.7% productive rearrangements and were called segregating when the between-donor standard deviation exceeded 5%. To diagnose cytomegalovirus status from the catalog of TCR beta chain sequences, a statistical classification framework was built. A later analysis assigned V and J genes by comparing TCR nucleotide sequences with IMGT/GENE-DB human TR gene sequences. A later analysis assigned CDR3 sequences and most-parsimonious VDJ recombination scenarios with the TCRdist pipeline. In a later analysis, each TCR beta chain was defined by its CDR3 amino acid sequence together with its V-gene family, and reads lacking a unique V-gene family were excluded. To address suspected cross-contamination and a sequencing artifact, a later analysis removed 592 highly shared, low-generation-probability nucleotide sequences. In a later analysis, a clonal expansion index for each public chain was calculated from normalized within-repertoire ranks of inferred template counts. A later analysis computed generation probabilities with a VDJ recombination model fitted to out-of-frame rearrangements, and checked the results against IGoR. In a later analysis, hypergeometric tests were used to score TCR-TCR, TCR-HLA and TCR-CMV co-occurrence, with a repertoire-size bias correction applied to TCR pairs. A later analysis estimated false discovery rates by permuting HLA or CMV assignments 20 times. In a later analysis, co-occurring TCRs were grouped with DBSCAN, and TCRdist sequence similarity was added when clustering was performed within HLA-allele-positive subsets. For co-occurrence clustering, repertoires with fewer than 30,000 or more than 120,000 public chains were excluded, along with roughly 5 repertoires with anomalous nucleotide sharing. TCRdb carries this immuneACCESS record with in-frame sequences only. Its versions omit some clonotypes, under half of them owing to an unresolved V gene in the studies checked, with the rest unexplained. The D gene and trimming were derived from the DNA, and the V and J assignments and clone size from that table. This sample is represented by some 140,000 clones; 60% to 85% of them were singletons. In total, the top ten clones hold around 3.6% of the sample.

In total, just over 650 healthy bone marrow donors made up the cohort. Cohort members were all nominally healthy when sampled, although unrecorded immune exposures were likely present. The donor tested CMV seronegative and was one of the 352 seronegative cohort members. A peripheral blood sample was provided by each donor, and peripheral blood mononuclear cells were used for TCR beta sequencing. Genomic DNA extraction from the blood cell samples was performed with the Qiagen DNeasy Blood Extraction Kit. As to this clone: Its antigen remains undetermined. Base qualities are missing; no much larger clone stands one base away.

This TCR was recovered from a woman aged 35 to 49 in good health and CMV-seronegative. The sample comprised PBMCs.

CDR3 sequence: CASHIGTSGYEQYF. The DNA sequence reads TGTGCCAGCCACATCGGGACTAGCGGCTACGAGCAGTACTTC. This chain is built from TRBV28 and TRBJ2-7, and TRBD2 aligns with 11 junction nucleotides. CDR1 MDHEN and CDR2 SYDVKM are derived from the germline V gene. Inclusive of the bounding cysteine and phenylalanine, the CDR3 is 14 residues long. The entry retains the CDR3 DNA only, 42 bases that are in frame from base 1. Germline trimming amounts to 8 bases on V and 3 bases on J, with 6 as the count of junction bases outside the gene matches.